The subject of this entry is one T cell receptor beta chain. Its antigen is still unknown. 5'RACE, which relied on constant-segment primers, yielded TCR alpha and TCR beta cDNA libraries carrying sample barcodes and UMIs. TCRdb independently ran MiXCR on the 5' RACE reads; one entry per CDR3 protein. The table records around 320,000 distinct CDR3 sequences, 14% of them present only once. The data were taken from a study of T-cell memory formation after mild COVID-19. General study results and limits: Some clones that responded turned up in pre-infection memory, which suggests that cross-reactive memory joined in. CD8+ contracting clones occupied EMRA, while CD4+ ones occupied mainly CM and EM.

The CDR3 runs to 17 residues. V gave up 4 bases and J gave up 10 bases; unmatched junction bases: 13. Germline V gene data show CDR1 as SGHAT and CDR2 as FQNNGV. The sequence was obtained from a man younger than 35 who had mild COVID-19 (a few samples of this study predate the infection). Cell type and time point are not known. The sequenced material came from PBMCs or a T cell subset sorted from them (not recorded which). This chain links TRBV11-2 with TRBJ2-1, with 13 bases fitting TRBD2. The CDR3 sequence is CASSSRPGLAGPREQFF. CDR3 nucleotides: TGTGCCAGCAGCTCTAGACCGGGACTAGCGGGGCCAAGGGAGCAGTTCTTC.